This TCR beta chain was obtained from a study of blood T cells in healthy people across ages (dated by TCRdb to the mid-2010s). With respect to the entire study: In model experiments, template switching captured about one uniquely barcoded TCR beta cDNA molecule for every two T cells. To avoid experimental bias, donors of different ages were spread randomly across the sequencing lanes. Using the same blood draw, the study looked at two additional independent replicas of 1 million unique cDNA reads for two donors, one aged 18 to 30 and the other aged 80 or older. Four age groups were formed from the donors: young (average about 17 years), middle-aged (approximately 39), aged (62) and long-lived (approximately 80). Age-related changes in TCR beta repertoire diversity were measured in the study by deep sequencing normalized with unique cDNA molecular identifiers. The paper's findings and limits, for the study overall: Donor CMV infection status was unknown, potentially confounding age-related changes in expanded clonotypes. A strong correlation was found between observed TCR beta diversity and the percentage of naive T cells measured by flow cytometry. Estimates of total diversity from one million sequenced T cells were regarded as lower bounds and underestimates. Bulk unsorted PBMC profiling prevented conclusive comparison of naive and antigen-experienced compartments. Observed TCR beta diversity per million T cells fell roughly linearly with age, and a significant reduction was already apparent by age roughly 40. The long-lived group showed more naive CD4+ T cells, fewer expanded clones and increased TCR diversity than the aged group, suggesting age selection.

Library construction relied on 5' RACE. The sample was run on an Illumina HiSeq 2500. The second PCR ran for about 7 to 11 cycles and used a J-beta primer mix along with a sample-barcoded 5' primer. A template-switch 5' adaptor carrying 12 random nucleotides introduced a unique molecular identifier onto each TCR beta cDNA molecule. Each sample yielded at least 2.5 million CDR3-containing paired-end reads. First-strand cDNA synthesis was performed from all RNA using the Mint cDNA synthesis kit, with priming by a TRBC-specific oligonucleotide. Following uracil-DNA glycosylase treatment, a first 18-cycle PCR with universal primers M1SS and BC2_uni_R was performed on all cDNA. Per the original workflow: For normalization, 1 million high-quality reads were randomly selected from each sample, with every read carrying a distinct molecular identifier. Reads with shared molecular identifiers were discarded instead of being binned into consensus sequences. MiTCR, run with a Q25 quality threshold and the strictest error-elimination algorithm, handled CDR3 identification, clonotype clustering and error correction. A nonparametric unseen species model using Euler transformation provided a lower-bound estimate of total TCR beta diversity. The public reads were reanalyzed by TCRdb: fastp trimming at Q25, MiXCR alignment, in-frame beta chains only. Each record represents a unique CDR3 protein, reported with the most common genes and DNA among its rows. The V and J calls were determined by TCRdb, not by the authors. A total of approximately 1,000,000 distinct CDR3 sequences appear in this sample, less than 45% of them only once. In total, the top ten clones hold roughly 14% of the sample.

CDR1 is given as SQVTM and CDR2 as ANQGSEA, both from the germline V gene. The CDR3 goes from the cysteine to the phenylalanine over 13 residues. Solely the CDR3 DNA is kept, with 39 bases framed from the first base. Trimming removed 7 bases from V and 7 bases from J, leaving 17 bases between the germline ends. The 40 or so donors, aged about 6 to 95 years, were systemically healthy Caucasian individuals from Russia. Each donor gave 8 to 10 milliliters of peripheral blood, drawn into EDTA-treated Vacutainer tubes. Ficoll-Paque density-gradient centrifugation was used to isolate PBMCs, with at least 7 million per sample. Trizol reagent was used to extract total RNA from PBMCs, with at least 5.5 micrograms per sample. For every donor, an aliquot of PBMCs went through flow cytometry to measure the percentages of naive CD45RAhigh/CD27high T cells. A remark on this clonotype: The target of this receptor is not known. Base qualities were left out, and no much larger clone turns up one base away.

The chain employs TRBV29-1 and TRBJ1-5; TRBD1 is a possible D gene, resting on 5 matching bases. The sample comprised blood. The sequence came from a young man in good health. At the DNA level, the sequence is TGCAGCGATCCCAGGGTCTGGGTGCAGCCCCAGCATTTT. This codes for CSDPRVWVQPQHF.